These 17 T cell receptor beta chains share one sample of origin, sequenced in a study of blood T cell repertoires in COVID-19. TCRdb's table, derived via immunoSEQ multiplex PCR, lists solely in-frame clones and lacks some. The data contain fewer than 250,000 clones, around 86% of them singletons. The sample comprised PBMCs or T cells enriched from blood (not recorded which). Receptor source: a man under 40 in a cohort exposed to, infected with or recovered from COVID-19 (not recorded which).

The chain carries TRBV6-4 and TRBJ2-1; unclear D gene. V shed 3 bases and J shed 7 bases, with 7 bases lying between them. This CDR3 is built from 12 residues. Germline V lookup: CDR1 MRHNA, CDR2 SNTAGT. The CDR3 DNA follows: TGTGCCAGCAGTGAGAGTCCTAATGAGCAGTTCTTC. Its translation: CASSESPNEQFF.

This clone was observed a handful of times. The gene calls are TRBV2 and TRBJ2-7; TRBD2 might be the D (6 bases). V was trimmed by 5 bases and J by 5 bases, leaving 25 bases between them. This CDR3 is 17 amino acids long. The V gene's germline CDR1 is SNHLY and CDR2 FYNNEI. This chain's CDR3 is CASSHNRRDRTGNEQYF. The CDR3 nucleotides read TGTGCCAGCAGTCACAACCGGAGGGACCGGACGGGGAACGAGCAGTACTTC.

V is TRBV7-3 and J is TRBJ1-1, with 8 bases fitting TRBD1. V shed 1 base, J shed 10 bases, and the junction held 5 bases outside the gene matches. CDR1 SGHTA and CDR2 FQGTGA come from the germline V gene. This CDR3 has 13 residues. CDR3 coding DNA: TGTGCCAGCAGCTTAAGCCAGGGGGCGGTAGCTTTCTTT. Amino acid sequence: CASSLSQGAVAFF.

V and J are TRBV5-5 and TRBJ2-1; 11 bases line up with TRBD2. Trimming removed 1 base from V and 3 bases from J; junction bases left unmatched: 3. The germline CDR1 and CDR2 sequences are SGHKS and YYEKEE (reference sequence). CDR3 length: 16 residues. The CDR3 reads CASSLNGLAGYNEQFF. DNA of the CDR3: TGTGCCAGCAGCTTGAACGGACTAGCGGGCTACAATGAGCAGTTCTTC. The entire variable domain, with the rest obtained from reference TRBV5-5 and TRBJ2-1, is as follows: DAGVTQSPTHLIKTRGQQVTLRCSPISGHKSVSWYQQVLGQGPQFIFQYYEKEERGRGNFPDRFSARQFPNYSSELNVNALLLGDSALYLCASSLNGLAGYNEQFFGPGTRLTVL.

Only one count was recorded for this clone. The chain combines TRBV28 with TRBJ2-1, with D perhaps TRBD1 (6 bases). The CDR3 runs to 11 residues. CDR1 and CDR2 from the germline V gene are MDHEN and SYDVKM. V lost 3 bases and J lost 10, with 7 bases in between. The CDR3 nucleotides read TGTGCCAGCAGTTTCGACAGGGAGCAGTTCTTC. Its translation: CASSFDREQFF.

CDR3 sequence reads: CASSLSGNSPLHF. CDR3 DNA sequence: TGTGCCAGCAGCTTATCGGGTAATTCACCCCTCCACTTT. The chain uses TRBV7-3 and TRBJ1-6; D uncertain. Germline loops: CDR1 SGHTA, CDR2 FQGTGA. V was trimmed by 2 bases and J by 6 bases, leaving 5 bases between them. The CDR3 runs to 13 residues.

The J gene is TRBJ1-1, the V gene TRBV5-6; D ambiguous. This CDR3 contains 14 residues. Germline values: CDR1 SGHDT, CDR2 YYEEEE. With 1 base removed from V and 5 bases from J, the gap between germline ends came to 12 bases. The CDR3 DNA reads TGTGCCAGCAGCTTGCGCTGGGGAGGGACTGAAGCTTTCTTT. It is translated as CASSLRWGGTEAFF.

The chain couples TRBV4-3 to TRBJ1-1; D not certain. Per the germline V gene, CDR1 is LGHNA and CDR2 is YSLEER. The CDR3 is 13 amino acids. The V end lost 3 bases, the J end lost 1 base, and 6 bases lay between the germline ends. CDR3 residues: CASSQSPNTEAFF. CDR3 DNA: TGCGCCAGCAGCCAGAGTCCGAACACTGAAGCTTTCTTT.

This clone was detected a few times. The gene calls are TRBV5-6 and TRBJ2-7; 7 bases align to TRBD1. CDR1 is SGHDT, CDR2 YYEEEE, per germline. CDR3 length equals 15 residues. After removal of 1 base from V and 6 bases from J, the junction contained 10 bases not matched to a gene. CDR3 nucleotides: TGTGCCAGCAGCTTGCGGAGACAGGGATATGGCGAGCAGTACTTC. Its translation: CASSLRRQGYGEQYF.

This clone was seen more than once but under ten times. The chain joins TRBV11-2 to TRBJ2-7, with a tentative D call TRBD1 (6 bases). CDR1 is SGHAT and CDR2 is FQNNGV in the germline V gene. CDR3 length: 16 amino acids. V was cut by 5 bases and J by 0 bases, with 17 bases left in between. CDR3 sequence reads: CASSNELRDNSYEQYF. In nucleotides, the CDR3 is TGTGCCAGCAGCAACGAGCTCCGGGACAACTCCTACGAGCAGTACTTC. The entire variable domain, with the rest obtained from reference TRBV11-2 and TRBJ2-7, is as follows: EAGVAQSPRYKIIEKRQSVAFWCNPISGHATLYWYQQILGQGPKLLIQFQNNGVVDDSQLPKDRFSAERLKGVDSTLKIQPAKLEDSAVYLCASSNELRDNSYEQYFGPGTRLTVT.

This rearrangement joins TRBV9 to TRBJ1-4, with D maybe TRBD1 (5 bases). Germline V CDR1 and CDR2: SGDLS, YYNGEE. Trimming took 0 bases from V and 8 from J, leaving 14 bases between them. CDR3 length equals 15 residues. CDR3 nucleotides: TGTGCCAGCAGCGTAGACACGGGGGTCGGGGAAAAACTGTTTTTT. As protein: CASSVDTGVGEKLFF.

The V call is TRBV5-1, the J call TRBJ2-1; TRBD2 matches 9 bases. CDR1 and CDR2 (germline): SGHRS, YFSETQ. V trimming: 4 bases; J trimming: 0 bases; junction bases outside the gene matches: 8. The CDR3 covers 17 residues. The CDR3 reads CASSRINSGSSYNEQFF. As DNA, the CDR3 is TGCGCCAGCAGCCGAATTAATAGCGGGAGCTCCTACAATGAGCAGTTCTTC. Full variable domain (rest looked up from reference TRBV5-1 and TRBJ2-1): KAGVTQTPRYLIKTRGQQVTLSCSPISGHRSVSWYQQTPGQGLQFLFEYFSETQRNKGNFPGRFSGRQFSNSRSEMNVSTLELGDSALYLCASSRINSGSSYNEQFFGPGTRLTVL.

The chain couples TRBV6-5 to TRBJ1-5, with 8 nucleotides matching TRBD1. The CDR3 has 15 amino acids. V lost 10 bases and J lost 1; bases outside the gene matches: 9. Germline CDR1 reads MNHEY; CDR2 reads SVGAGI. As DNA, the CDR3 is TGTGCCACTAAGCCTCAGGGGGCGAGCAATCAGCCCCAGCATTTT. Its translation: CATKPQGASNQPQHF.

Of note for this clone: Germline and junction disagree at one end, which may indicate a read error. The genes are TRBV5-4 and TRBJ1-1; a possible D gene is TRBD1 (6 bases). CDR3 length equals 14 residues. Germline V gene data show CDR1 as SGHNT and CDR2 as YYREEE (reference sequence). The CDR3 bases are TGTGCCAGCAGCTCTCAGGGGTATGGCACTGGAGCTTTCTTT. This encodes CASSSQGYGTGAFF. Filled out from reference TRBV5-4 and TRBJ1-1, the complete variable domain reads ETGVTQSPTHLIKTRGQQVTLRCSSQSGHNTVSWYQQALGQGPQFIFQYYREEENGRGNFPPRFSGLQFPNYSSELNVNALELDDSALYLCASSSQGYGTGAFFGQGTRLTVV.

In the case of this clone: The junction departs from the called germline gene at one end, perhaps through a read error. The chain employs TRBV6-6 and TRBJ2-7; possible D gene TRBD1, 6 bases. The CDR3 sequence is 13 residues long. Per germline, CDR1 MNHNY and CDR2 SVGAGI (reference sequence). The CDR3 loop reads CASSYARGDRQAF. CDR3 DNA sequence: TGTGCCAGCAGTTACGCCAGGGGAGACCGGCAGGCCTTC.

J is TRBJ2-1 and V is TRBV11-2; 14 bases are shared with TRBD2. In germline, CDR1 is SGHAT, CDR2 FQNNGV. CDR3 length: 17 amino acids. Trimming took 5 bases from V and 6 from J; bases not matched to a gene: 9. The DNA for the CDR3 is TGTGCCAGCAGCACCCGGACTAGCGGGAGGAGGGGCAATGAGCAGTTCTTC. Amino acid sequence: CASSTRTSGRRGNEQFF. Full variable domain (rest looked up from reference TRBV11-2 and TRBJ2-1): EAGVAQSPRYKIIEKRQSVAFWCNPISGHATLYWYQQILGQGPKLLIQFQNNGVVDDSQLPKDRFSAERLKGVDSTLKIQPAKLEDSAVYLCASSTRTSGRRGNEQFFGPGTRLTVL.

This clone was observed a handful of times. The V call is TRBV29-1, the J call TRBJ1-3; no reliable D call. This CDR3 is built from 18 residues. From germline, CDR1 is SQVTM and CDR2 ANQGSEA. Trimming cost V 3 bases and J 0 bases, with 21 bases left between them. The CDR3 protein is CSVDGDPQNRSSGNTIYF. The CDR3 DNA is TGCAGCGTTGACGGGGATCCTCAAAATCGGTCCTCTGGAAACACCATATATTTT.